The rows below give T cell receptor beta chains drawn from one sample of a study of T cell clones after liver transplantation. Clones were sequenced by immunoSEQ multiplex PCR, and TCRdb holds only the in-frame ones, with some missing. In the table there are around 80,000 clones, about 82% of which are singletons. The sequenced sample was CD4+ T cells from blood, obtained approximately 45 months after liver transplant. These receptors came from a human patient who received a liver transplant. The T cells may come from the graft donor. CDR3s leave out the opening cysteine and the closing phenylalanine or tryptophan.

11	TRBJ2-7	TRBV15	ATSPRTGYEQY
12	TRBJ2-5	TRBV7-2	ASSLAGGPETQY
12	TRBJ2-5	TRBV18	ASSFIQVQETQY
11	TRBJ2-1	TRBV18	ASSPRADNEQF
13	TRBJ2-7	TRBV4-2	ASSQWTGTSDEQY
11	TRBJ2-5	TRBV7-3	ASSFSEGKTQY
12	TRBJ2-1	TRBV7-3	ASSPISGVNEQF
12	TRBJ2-7	TRBV7-3	ASSFSDRGYEQY
14	TRBJ2-3	TRBV7-9	ASSIGTSGRVDTQY
9	TRBJ2-7	TRBV28	ASNVRGNPD
10	TRBJ1-2	TRBV18	ASSPGDYGYT
17	TRBJ2-5	TRBV13	ASSQRSGGSPLYQETQY
12	TRBJ2-7	TRBV19	ARTRTEGSYEQY
12	TRBJ2-5	TRBV18	ASSHATVQETQY
9	TRBJ1-1	TRBV6-5	ASYSGTEAF
13	TRBJ1-5	TRBV27	ASSKTGTGNQPQH
11	TRBJ1-4	TRBV6-1	ASCRTGNEKLF
10	TRBJ2-3	TRBV6-6	ASSIQGYTQY
12	TRBJ2-7	TRBV11-2	ASSLGLAAYEQY
13	TRBJ1-2	TRBV19	ASSTGLAGNYGYT
16	TRBJ1-4	TRBV7-2	ASSPSWTAHATNEKLF
16	TRBJ2-2	TRBV4-3	ASSQNRDRGRRTGELF
15	TRBJ2-1	TRBV28	ASSFFGLQASYNEQF
14	TRBJ1-4	TRBV19	ASSLRGFATNEKLF
12	TRBJ2-3	TRBV29-1	SVDASGSTDTQY
11	TRBJ2-4	TRBV28	ASNLQGLNIQY
13	TRBJ1-2	TRBV10-3	AISEGQETNYGYT
13	TRBJ1-4	TRBV11-2	ASSGRGGPGEKLF
13	TRBJ1-4	TRBV11-2	ASAGGGSVGEKLF
12	TRBJ2-7	TRBV15	ATSRVGRAYEQY
10	TRBJ2-1	TRBV28	ASSLLGNEQF
15	TRBJ1-1	TRBV4-1	ASSQLKIPDRLVEAF
14	TRBJ1-5	TRBV2	ASSAGQGRSNQPQH
10	TRBJ2-1	TRBV11-2	ASSLDPGPQF
15	TRBJ1-2	TRBV10-1	ASTPGQGNLRYYGYT
13	TRBJ1-2	TRBV28	ASSSFRQPGDGYT
14	TRBJ1-1	TRBV19	ASSGDRGQLNTEAF
13	TRBJ1-1	TRBV5-4	ASSLAPIKNTEAF
13	TRBJ2-7	TRBV5-5	ASSLDSTYSYEQY
13	TRBJ1-4	TRBV27	ASRPQGQTNEKLF
10	TRBJ2-2	TRBV6-1	ASSRGPGELF
14	TRBJ2-1	TRBV7-7	ASSSAGGVSYNEQF
13	TRBJ2-7	TRBV4-1	ASSQEGAHNYEQY
19	TRBJ1-2	TRBV4-1	ASSQVLRWSGPSLANYGYT
15	TRBJ2-3	TRBV5-3	APKISLAGGPEDTQY
13	TRBJ2-1	TRBV6-1	ASSRDRATYNEQF
10	TRBJ2-1	TRBV28	ASSTGHNEQF
13	TRBJ1-3	TRBV19	ASSMWRSSGNTIY
13	TRBJ2-1	TRBV9	ASSVGVSSYNEQF